This T cell receptor beta chain was sequenced for a study of blood T cell repertoires in COVID-19. Only in-frame clones appear in the TCRdb table, and some are missing; sequencing was by immunoSEQ multiplex PCR. This sample has 310,000 or so clones, with around 86% found just once. Trimming stripped 0 bases from V and 5 bases from J, with 14 bases between. The CDR3 length is 16 residues. Germline CDR1 SGHNT, CDR2 YYREEE (reference sequence). The sequence was obtained from a woman aged 50 to 60 with acute or convalescent COVID-19. The genes are TRBV5-4 and TRBJ2-2; D might be TRBD1 (5 bases). The sequenced sample was peripheral blood. The chain's CDR3 is CASSLGKGARTGELFF. CDR3 nucleotide sequence: TGTGCCAGCAGCTTGGGTAAAGGGGCGCGGACCGGGGAGCTGTTTTTT. The variable domain in full, with the rest retrieved from reference TRBV5-4 and TRBJ2-2, is ETGVTQSPTHLIKTRGQQVTLRCSSQSGHNTVSWYQQALGQGPQFIFQYYREEENGRGNFPPRFSGLQFPNYSSELNVNALELDDSALYLCASSLGKGARTGELFFGEGSRLTVL.